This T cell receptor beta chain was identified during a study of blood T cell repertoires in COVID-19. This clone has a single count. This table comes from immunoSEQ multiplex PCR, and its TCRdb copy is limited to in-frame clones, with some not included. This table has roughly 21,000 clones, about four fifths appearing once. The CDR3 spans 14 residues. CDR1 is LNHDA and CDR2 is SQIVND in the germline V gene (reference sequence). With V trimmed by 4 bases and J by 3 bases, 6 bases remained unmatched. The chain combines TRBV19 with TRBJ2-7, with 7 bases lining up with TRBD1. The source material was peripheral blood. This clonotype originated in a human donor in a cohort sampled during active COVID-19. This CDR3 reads CASSRGGSFYEQYF. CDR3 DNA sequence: TGTGCCAGTAGTAGAGGGGGCTCATTCTACGAGCAGTACTTC.